These T cell receptor beta chains were read from a single sample in a study of Ad26.COV2.S vaccination and SARS-CoV-2 variants. Only in-frame clones appear in the TCRdb table, and some are missing; sequencing was by immunoSEQ multiplex PCR. Among about 680,000 clones listed, roughly 90% were seen once. Source: peripheral blood, taken in a trial of Ad26.COV2.S vaccine versus placebo. These receptors were taken from a person between 18 and 65 years old who received the Ad26.COV2.S COVID-19 vaccine or a placebo. CDR3s include the opening cysteine and the closing phenylalanine or tryptophan. D genes are given only for firm matches. Clone sizes are given selectively: once, few, many, or a class where the clone is expanded.

>TRBJ2-2|TRBV7-2|NA|TRBD2
CASSFRSGQRTGELFF
TGTGCCAGCAGCTTTCGTAGCGGGCAGCGAACCGGGGAGCTGTTTTTT
>TRBJ1-2|TRBV6-5|NA|TRBD1
CASTTGAKGYTF
TGTGCCAGCACCACAGGGGCCAAAGGCTACACCTTC
>TRBJ1-5|TRBV20-1|NA|NA
CSAGVGEPQHF
TGCAGTGCAGGGGTCGGTGAGCCCCAGCATTTT
>TRBJ1-5|TRBV5-4|NA|TRBD1
CASSLGGTGVNQPQHF
TGTGCCAGCAGCTTGGGAGGGACAGGAGTCAATCAGCCCCAGCATTTT
>TRBJ1-4|TRBV25-1|NA|NA
CASSKGRSPPTNEKLFF
TGTGCCAGCAGTAAGGGCAGGAGCCCCCCAACTAATGAAAAACTGTTTTTT
>TRBJ2-7|TRBV2|NA|TRBD2
CASTDPGAGGPYEQYF
TGTGCCAGCACCGACCCCGGAGCGGGAGGGCCCTACGAGCAGTACTTC
>TRBJ2-3|TRBV9|NA|NA
CASSPGAAQYF
TGTGCCAGCAGCCCGGGGGCTGCGCAGTATTTT
>TRBJ1-2|TRBV10-2|NA|NA
CASSESNPILNYGYTF
TGCGCCAGCAGTGAGTCGAACCCCATTCTTAACTATGGCTACACCTTC
>TRBJ1-2|TRBV5-1|few|NA
CASSLGPRAMDYTF
TGCGCCAGCAGCTTGGGACCTAGGGCGATGGACTACACCTTC
>TRBJ1-5|TRBV15|NA|NA
CATSRDRQSSNQPQHF
TGTGCCACCAGCAGAGATCGACAGTCTAGCAATCAGCCCCAGCATTTT
>TRBJ2-1|TRBV27|NA|NA
CASSLLSSYNEQFF
TGTGCCAGCAGTTTACTTAGCTCCTACAATGAGCAGTTCTTC
>TRBJ2-1|TRBV3-1/TRBV3-2|NA|NA
CASSQEVVTDEQFF
TGTGCCAGCAGCCAAGAAGTAGTGACGGATGAGCAGTTCTTC
>TRBJ2-6|TRBV29-1|NA|NA
CSVGRDAGANVLTF
TGCAGCGTTGGAAGGGATGCTGGGGCCAACGTCCTGACTTTC
>TRBJ2-7|TRBV2|NA|TRBD2
CASSDPLSGRTYEQYF
TGTGCCAGCAGTGACCCCCTTAGCGGGAGAACCTACGAGCAGTACTTC
>TRBJ2-3|TRBV9|NA|NA
CASSILSVGQRSPPDTQYF
TGTGCCAGCAGCATCTTATCGGTAGGGCAGCGATCCCCCCCAGATACGCAGTATTTT
>TRBJ1-1|TRBV9|NA|NA
CASSPAGRTEAFF
TGTGCCAGCAGCCCCGCAGGGCGCACTGAAGCTTTCTTT
>TRBJ2-3|TRBV10-3|NA|NA
CAISESGGLNTQYF
TGTGCCATCAGTGAGTCGGGGGGGCTGAATACGCAGTATTTT
>TRBJ2-4|TRBV5-1|NA|NA
CASSFAGDAKNIQYF
TGCGCCAGCAGCTTTGCCGGGGACGCCAAAAACATTCAGTACTTC
>TRBJ1-4|TRBV2|NA|TRBD1
CASKGTGLTNEKLFF
TGTGCCAGCAAGGGGACAGGGCTTACTAATGAAAAACTGTTTTTT
>TRBJ1-2|TRBV10-1|NA|TRBD1
CASSESRDSFYGYTF
TGCGCCAGCAGTGAGTCGCGGGACAGCTTCTATGGCTACACCTTC
>TRBJ2-7|TRBV5-5|NA|TRBD1
CASSLRGQGVYEQYF
TGTGCCAGCAGCTTACGCGGACAGGGGGTATACGAGCAGTACTTC
>TRBJ2-7|TRBV3-1/TRBV3-2|NA|NA
CASSQEFGAGSSYEQYF
TGTGCCAGCAGCCAAGAATTCGGAGCGGGTAGCTCCTACGAGCAGTACTTC
>TRBJ1-1|TRBV10-3|NA|NA
CAISAGQKAFF
TGTGCCATCAGTGCTGGACAGAAAGCTTTCTTT
>TRBJ2-1|TRBV24-1|NA|NA
CATSDLTEKQFF
TGTGCCACCAGTGATTTGACAGAGAAGCAGTTCTTC
>TRBJ2-1|TRBV30|NA|TRBD2
CAWIRSGSNEQFF
TGTGCCTGGATCCGAAGCGGGAGCAATGAGCAGTTCTTC
>TRBJ1-5|TRBV30|NA|NA
CAWSVTGSNNQPQHF
TGTGCCTGGAGTGTAACTGGCTCGAACAACCAGCCCCAGCATTTT
>TRBJ2-3|TRBV10-3|NA|NA
CAISGAPSTDTQYF
TGTGCCATCAGTGGTGCCCCTAGCACAGATACGCAGTATTTT
>TRBJ1-1|TRBV7-2|NA|NA
CASSLTLGTTRGTEAFF
TGTGCCAGCAGCTTGACTTTAGGCACAACGAGAGGCACTGAAGCTTTCTTT
>TRBJ2-7|TRBV3-1/TRBV3-2|NA|TRBD2
CASSQTGLAGLAGRGYEQYF
TGTGCCAGCAGCCAGACGGGGCTAGCGGGCTTAGCCGGGCGAGGGTACGAGCAGTACTTC
>TRBJ1-2|TRBV7-9|NA|NA
CASSLEAGGYTF
TGTGCCAGCAGCTTAGAGGCGGGCGGCTACACCTTC
>TRBJ2-1|TRBV7-2|NA|TRBD1
CASSLGGTGSSYNEQFF
TGTGCCAGCAGCCTAGGGGGGACAGGTAGCTCCTACAATGAGCAGTTCTTC
>TRBJ2-4|TRBV5-8|NA|TRBD1
CASRRLGDRRENIQYF
TGTGCCAGCAGACGGTTAGGGGACAGGAGAGAAAACATTCAGTACTTC
>TRBJ1-6|TRBV9|few|NA
CASSVDSENSPLHF
TGTGCCAGCAGCGTAGACTCGGAAAATTCACCCCTCCACTTT
>TRBJ2-7|TRBV6-2/TRBV6-3|NA|TRBD1
CASSPRQGRYEQYF
TGTGCCAGCAGTCCAAGACAGGGACGCTACGAGCAGTACTTC
>TRBJ1-3|TRBV19|NA|NA
CASSNPKKPGGNTIYF
TGTGCCAGTAGTAACCCGAAGAAACCGGGAGGAAACACCATATATTTT
>TRBJ2-1|TRBV29-1|NA|NA
CSGQGGPWTEQFF
TGCAGCGGGCAGGGGGGGCCATGGACTGAGCAGTTCTTC
>TRBJ2-7|TRBV6-5|NA|NA
CASSYRLQYEQYF
TGTGCCAGCAGTTACAGGCTACAATACGAGCAGTACTTC
>TRBJ2-2|TRBV3-1/TRBV3-2|once|TRBD2
CASSRVSGGHTGELFF
TGTGCCAGCAGTCGCGTCAGCGGGGGACACACCGGGGAGCTGTTTTTT
>TRBJ1-6|TRBV2|NA|TRBD1
CASSGLTGPSSYNSPLHF
TGTGCCAGCAGTGGATTGACAGGGCCCAGCTCCTATAATTCACCCCTCCACTTT
>TRBJ2-7|TRBV7-2|NA|TRBD2
CASSPSGGGYEQYF
TGTGCCAGCAGCCCCTCAGGCGGGGGCTACGAGCAGTACTTC
>TRBJ1-2|TRBV3-1/TRBV3-2|once|NA
CASSQAGNYGYTF
TGTGCCAGCAGCCAAGCAGGGAACTATGGCTACACCTTC
>TRBJ2-2|TRBV6-6|NA|NA
CASSYQVPGELFF
TGTGCCAGCAGTTATCAGGTTCCCGGGGAGCTGTTTTTT
>TRBJ2-1|TRBV29-1|NA|NA
CSVSGGEARNNEQFF
TGCAGCGTTTCAGGAGGGGAGGCCCGAAACAATGAGCAGTTCTTC
>TRBJ2-5|TRBV5-1|NA|TRBD2
CASSLWEGLETQYF
TGCGCCAGCAGCCTGTGGGAGGGGCTAGAGACCCAGTACTTC
>TRBJ2-5|TRBV4-3|NA|NA
CASSQEYRQRETQYF
TGCGCCAGCAGCCAAGAATATCGACAGCGAGAGACCCAGTACTTC
>TRBJ1-2|TRBV27|NA|NA
CASTSGASGYGYTF
TGTGCCAGCACCTCAGGGGCGTCCGGCTATGGCTACACCTTC
>TRBJ2-5|TRBV11-2|NA|TRBD2
CASSLEGLAGSGETQYF
TGTGCCAGCAGCTTAGAGGGACTAGCGGGATCGGGAGAGACCCAGTACTTC
>TRBJ2-7|TRBV5-1|NA|NA
CASSLGPEQYF
TGCGCCAGCAGCTTAGGACCTGAGCAGTACTTC
>TRBJ2-1|TRBV9|NA|NA
CASSRDLREEQFF
TGTGCCAGCAGCAGAGATCTACGGGAAGAGCAGTTCTTC
>TRBJ1-1|TRBV9|NA|TRBD1
CASSATPSGQGLNTEAFF
TGTGCCAGCAGCGCGACCCCGAGCGGACAGGGGTTGAACACTGAAGCTTTCTTT
>TRBJ2-5|TRBV7-9|NA|NA
CASSLEGPWAGSQYF
TGTGCCAGCAGCTTAGAAGGGCCATGGGCAGGATCCCAGTACTTC
>TRBJ2-5|TRBV2|NA|NA
CASRVAEGKTQYF
TGTGCCAGCAGGGTAGCGGAGGGGAAGACCCAGTACTTC
>TRBJ2-3|TRBV3-1/TRBV3-2|NA|NA
CASSQDRATDTQYF
TGTGCCAGCAGCCAAGATCGGGCCACAGATACGCAGTATTTT
>TRBJ2-1|TRBV4-3|NA|NA
CASSQDPNSPYNEQFF
TGCGCCAGCAGCCAAGATCCCAATAGTCCCTACAATGAGCAGTTCTTC